This TCR beta chain comes out of a study of CD8 T cells in ankylosing spondylitis. Study-level findings and limits: It appeared that ankylosing spondylitis blood was characterized by a TCR beta motif of seven or eight highly homologous variants.

Quantitative 5'-RACE with molecular barcodes generated TCR beta libraries. A single record per CDR3 protein comes from TCRdb applying MiXCR to the 5' RACE reads. The sample lists about 69,000 distinct CDR3 sequences; 5.3% were seen once. This clonotype was observed at least ten times. Its antigen is currently unknown. The sample taken for sequencing was blood, either unsorted or a sorted T cell fraction (not recorded which). The sequence came from a male donor with ankylosing spondylitis or in good health (not recorded which).

CDR3 region: CASIGQGGGYTF. In DNA, the CDR3 is TGTGCCAGCATCGGACAGGGAGGCGGCTACACCTTC. The J gene is TRBJ1-2, the V gene TRBV5-6; 8 bases are shared with TRBD1. CDR1 and CDR2 from the germline V gene are SGHDT and YYEEEE. Trimming took 6 bases from V and 8 from J; bases not matched to a gene: 6. The CDR3 sequence is 12 residues long.